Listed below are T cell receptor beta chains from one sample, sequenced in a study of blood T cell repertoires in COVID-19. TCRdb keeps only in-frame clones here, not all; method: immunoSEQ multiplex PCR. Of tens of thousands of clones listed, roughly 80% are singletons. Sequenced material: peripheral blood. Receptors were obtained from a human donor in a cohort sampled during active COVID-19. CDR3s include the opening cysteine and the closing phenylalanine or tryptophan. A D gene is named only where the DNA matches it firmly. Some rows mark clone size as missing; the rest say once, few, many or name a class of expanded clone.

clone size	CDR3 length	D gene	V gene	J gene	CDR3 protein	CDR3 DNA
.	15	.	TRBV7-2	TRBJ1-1	CASSTQVGLNTEAFF	TGTGCCAGCAGCACCCAAGTCGGGTTAAACACTGAAGCTTTCTTT
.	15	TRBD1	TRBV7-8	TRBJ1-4	CASRDRDRADEKLFF	TGTGCCAGCAGGGACCGGGACAGGGCGGATGAAAAACTGTTTTTT
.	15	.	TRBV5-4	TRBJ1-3	CASSLAYSSGNTIYF	TGTGCCAGCAGCTTGGCCTACAGCTCTGGAAACACCATATATTTT
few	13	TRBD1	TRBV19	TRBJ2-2	CAARQGATGELFF	TGTGCCGCGAGACAGGGGGCGACCGGGGAGCTGTTTTTT
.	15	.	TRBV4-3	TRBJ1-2	CASSQDDGSSTGYTF	TGCGCCAGCAGCCAAGATGACGGGTCGAGTACTGGCTACACCTTC
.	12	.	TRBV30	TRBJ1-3	CAWSMSGQHIYF	TGTGCCTGGAGTATGTCTGGCCAACATATATATTTT
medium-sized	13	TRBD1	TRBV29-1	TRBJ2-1	CSATGGSYNEQFF	TGCAGCGCCACAGGGGGCAGTTACAATGAGCAGTTCTTC
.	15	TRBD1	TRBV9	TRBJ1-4	CASSVAGQGNEKLFF	TGTGCCAGCAGCGTAGCCGGACAGGGAAACGAAAAACTGTTTTTT
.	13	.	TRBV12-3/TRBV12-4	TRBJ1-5	CASSLNGNQPQHF	TGTGCCAGCAGTTTAAACGGTAATCAGCCCCAGCATTTT
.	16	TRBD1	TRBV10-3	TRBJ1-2	CAISESSGGGNYGYTF	TGTGCCATCAGTGAGTCTTCAGGGGGCGGCAACTATGGCTACACCTTC
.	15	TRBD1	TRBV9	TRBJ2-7	CASSAGTGSSYEQYF	TGTGCCAGCAGCGCCGGGACAGGAAGTTCCTACGAGCAGTACTTC
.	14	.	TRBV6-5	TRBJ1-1	CASSTSRGNTEAFF	TGTGCCAGCAGTACTTCAAGGGGTAACACTGAAGCTTTCTTT
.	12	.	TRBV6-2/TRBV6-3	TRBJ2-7	CASSYVPVEQYF	TGTGCCAGCAGTTACGTCCCGGTCGAGCAGTACTTC
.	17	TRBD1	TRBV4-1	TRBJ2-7	CASSQRGDRDRGYEQYF	TGCGCCAGCAGCCAAAGAGGGGACCGGGACAGGGGTTACGAGCAGTACTTC
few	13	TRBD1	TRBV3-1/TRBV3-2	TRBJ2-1	CASSQGRQGGQFF	TGTGCCAGCAGCCAAGGTAGACAGGGGGGGCAGTTCTTC
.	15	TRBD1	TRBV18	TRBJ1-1	CASSPRTGVNTEAFF	TGTGCCAGCTCACCAAGGACAGGGGTGAACACTGAAGCTTTCTTT
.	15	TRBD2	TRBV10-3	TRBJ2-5	CAIRRAGDLQETQYF	TGTGCCATCAGACGAGCGGGGGACCTCCAAGAGACCCAGTACTTC
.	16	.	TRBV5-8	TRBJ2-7	CASSLARTASSYEQYF	TGTGCCAGCAGCTTGGCCAGGACAGCGAGCTCCTACGAGCAGTACTTC
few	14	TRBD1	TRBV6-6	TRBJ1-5	CASGSGQGHQPQHF	TGTGCCAGTGGGTCGGGACAGGGGCACCAGCCCCAGCATTTT
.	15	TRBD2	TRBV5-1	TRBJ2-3	CASSLGAGGTDTQYF	TGCGCCAGCAGCTTGGGAGCGGGGGGCACAGATACGCAGTATTTT
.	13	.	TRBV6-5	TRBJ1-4	CASSYTSGGKLFF	TGTGCCAGCAGTTACACGTCGGGAGGAAAACTGTTTTTT
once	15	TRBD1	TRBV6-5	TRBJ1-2	CASSQGGQVNYGYTF	TGTGCCAGCAGCCAGGGGGGACAGGTGAACTATGGCTACACCTTC
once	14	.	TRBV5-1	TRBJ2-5	CASSLGLSQETQYF	TGCGCCAGCAGCTTAGGACTCAGCCAAGAGACCCAGTACTTC
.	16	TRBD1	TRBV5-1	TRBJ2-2	CASSLGQGAKDGELFF	TGCGCCAGCAGCTTGGGGCAGGGGGCGAAAGACGGGGAGCTGTTTTTT
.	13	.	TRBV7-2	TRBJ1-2	CASSPNRVGGYTF	TGTGCCAGCAGCCCTAACAGGGTTGGGGGCTACACCTTC
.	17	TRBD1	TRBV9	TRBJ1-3	CASSVPRTGDSGNTIYF	TGTGCCAGCAGCGTCCCCCGGACAGGGGACTCTGGAAACACCATATATTTT
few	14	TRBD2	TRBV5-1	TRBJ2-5	CASSLVSGEETQYF	TGCGCCAGCAGCTTGGTTAGCGGGGAAGAGACCCAGTACTTC
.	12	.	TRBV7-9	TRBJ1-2	CASSPVLSGYTF	TGTGCCAGCAGCCCGGTCCTTAGCGGCTACACCTTC
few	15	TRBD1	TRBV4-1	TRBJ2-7	CASSQRQGAIYEQYF	TGCGCCAGCAGCCAGAGACAGGGGGCGATCTACGAGCAGTACTTC
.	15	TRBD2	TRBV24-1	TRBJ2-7	CATSDVLRGVYEQYF	TGTGCCACCAGTGACGTCCTCCGGGGGGTCTACGAGCAGTACTTC
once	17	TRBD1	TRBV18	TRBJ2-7	CASSPVGPGQGAYEQYF	TGTGCCAGCTCACCCGTAGGGCCGGGACAGGGAGCCTACGAGCAGTACTTC
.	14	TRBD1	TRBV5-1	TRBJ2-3	CASSQGDGADTQYF	TGCGCCAGCAGCCAGGGGGACGGGGCAGATACGCAGTATTTT
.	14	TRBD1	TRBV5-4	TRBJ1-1	CASRPDRGWTEAFF	TGTGCCAGCAGACCGGACAGGGGTTGGACTGAAGCTTTCTTT
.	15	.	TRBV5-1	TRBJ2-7	CASSLVGSRVYEQYF	TGCGCCAGCAGCTTAGTTGGATCCCGGGTCTACGAGCAGTACTTC
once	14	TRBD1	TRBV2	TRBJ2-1	CASSAGTAKGEQFF	TGTGCCAGCAGTGCCGGGACAGCCAAAGGTGAGCAGTTCTTC
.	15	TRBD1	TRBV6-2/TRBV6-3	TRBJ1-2	CASSYGDRDIDGYTF	TGTGCCAGCAGTTACGGAGACAGGGACATAGATGGCTACACCTTC
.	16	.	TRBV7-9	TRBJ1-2	CASQRLRGGGDEGYTF	TGTGCCAGCCAACGCCTCAGAGGTGGGGGGGACGAGGGCTACACCTTC
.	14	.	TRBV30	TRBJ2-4	CAWSTGMGKNIQYF	TGTGCCTGGTCGACAGGCATGGGCAAAAACATTCAGTACTTC
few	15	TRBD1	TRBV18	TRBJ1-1	CASSLRQGVNTEAFF	TGTGCCAGCTCACTAAGACAGGGTGTGAACACTGAAGCTTTCTTT
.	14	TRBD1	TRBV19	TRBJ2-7	CASSPSDRSLEQYF	TGTGCCAGTAGTCCCTCGGACAGGTCCCTTGAGCAGTACTTC
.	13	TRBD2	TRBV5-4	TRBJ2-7	CASSLKRGYEQYF	TGTGCCAGCAGCTTGAAGCGGGGTTACGAGCAGTACTTC
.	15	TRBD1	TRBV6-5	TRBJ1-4	CASSYSQGAWEKLFF	TGTGCCAGCAGTTACTCTCAGGGGGCGTGGGAAAAACTGTTTTTT
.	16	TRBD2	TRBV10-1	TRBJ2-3	CASSAPSGDGTDTQYF	TGCGCCAGCAGCGCCCCCAGCGGGGACGGCACAGATACGCAGTATTTT
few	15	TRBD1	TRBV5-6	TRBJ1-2	CASSRGQGAWYGYTF	TGTGCCAGCAGCAGAGGACAGGGGGCCTGGTATGGCTACACCTTC
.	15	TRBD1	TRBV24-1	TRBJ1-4	CATSDPTGANEKLFF	TGTGCCACCAGTGACCCGACAGGGGCTAATGAAAAACTGTTTTTT
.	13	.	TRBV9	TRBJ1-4	CASSFRSNEKLFF	TGTGCCAGCAGCTTTCGGAGTAATGAAAAACTGTTTTTT
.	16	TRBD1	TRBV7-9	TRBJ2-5	CASSLGQGAGQETQYF	TGTGCCAGCAGCTTAGGGCAGGGGGCTGGTCAAGAGACCCAGTACTTC
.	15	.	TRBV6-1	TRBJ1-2	CASSEAVFGGSGYTF	TGTGCCAGCAGTGAAGCGGTGTTCGGTGGTTCTGGCTACACCTTC
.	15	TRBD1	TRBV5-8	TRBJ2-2	CASSRPGQRTGELFF	TGTGCCAGCAGCCGCCCGGGACAGCGGACCGGGGAGCTGTTTTTT
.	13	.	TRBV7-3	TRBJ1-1	CASSPQWNTEAFF	TGTGCCAGCAGCCCCCAGTGGAACACTGAAGCTTTCTTT
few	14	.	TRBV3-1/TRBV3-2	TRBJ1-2	CASSPTGGTYGYTF	TGTGCCAGCAGCCCCACTGGGGGGACCTATGGCTACACCTTC
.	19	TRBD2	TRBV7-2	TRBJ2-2	CASSLASLLAGGDTGELFF	TGTGCCAGCAGCTTAGCCTCCCTACTAGCGGGGGGGGACACCGGGGAGCTGTTTTTT
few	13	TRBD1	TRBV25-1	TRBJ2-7	CASSGGTGYEQYF	TGTGCCAGCAGCGGTGGGACAGGCTACGAGCAGTACTTC
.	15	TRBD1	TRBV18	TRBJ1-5	CASSPTGQHNQPQHF	TGTGCCAGCTCACCAACGGGACAGCACAATCAGCCCCAGCATTTT
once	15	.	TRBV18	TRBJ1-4	CASSYSSATNEKLFF	TGTGCCAGCTCTTACTCGAGTGCAACTAATGAAAAACTGTTTTTT
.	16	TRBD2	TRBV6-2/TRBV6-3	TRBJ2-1	CASSLGLAGAYNEQFF	TGTGCCAGCAGTCTGGGACTAGCGGGGGCCTACAATGAGCAGTTCTTC